This TCR beta chain was identified during a study of blood T cell repertoires in COVID-19. Across the whole study: COVID-19 samples from acute and convalescent phases originated in the United States, Italy and Spain.

Participants spanned ages about 18 to 100 years and resided in around 25 US areas. Participants had their cohort set by participant-reported clinical history. Some clones are missing from TCRdb's copy, which holds only in-frame ones; the method was immunoSEQ multiplex PCR. The repertoire includes fewer than 300,000 clones, about 93% of them detected once, and about 1.1% sits in the top ten. V was cut by 4 bases and J by 7 bases, with 13 bases left in between. There are 13 residues in the CDR3. CDR1 is SGHAT, CDR2 FQNNGV, per germline. The V call is TRBV11-2, the J call TRBJ1-2; possible D gene TRBD1, 5 bases. The origin of this receptor is a woman under 40 who had recovered from COVID-19. The specimen sequenced was PBMCs or T cells enriched from blood (not recorded which). The CDR3 is CASSSGQGSGYTF. The CDR3 DNA reads as TGTGCCAGCAGCTCGGGCCAGGGATCTGGCTACACCTTC.